This TCR beta chain was sequenced for a study of blood T cell repertoires in COVID-19. As for the study in general: Sources were T cells, B-cell-depleted T cells, or PBMCs; the material itself was cDNA or gDNA.

Study processing details: By means of reference gene primer amplification, nucleated cell counts were estimated. Sequencing used immunoSEQ multiplex PCR; TCRdb keeps in-frame clones, though not all of them. Clone size and V and J calls were adopted from that table, with D and trimming inferred from the DNA. The table has over 65,000 clones, 86% seen once. This clone occurred once. Input material: peripheral blood. The TCR comes from a man aged 30-40 years with acute or convalescent COVID-19.

The CDR3 loop reads CASSLVEANQPQHF. CDR3 nucleotides: TGTGCCAGCAGTTTAGTTGAGGCCAATCAGCCCCAGCATTTT. The chain employs TRBV28 and TRBJ1-5; no definite D call. The CDR3 consists of 14 residues. Trimming left V 2 bases short and J 3 bases short, with 8 bases between. The germline V gene has CDR1 MDHEN and CDR2 SYDVKM.